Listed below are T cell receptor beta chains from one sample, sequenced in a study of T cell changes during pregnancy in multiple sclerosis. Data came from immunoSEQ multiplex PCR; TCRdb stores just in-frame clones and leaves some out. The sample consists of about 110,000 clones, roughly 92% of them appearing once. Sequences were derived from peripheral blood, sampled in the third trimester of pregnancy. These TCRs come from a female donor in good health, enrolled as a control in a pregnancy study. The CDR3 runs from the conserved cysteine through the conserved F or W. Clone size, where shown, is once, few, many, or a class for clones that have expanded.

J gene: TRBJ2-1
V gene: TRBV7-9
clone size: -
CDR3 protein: CASSFRTALDEQFF

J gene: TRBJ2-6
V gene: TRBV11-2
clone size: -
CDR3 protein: CASSSGFQHSGANVLTF

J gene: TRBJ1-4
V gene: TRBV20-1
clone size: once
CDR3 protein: CSARETEKLFF

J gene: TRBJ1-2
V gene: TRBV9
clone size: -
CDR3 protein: CASSARAADGYTF

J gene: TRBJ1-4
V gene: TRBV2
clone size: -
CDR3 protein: CASSVRTGSMGNEKLFF

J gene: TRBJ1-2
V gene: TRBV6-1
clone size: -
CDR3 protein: CASSEIGGGPYGYTF

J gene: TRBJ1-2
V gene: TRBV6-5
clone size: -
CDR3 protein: CASSTPGQGIYGYTF

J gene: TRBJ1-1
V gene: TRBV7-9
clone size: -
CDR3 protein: CASSPDRGQTEAFF

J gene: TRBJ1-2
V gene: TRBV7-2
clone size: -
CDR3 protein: CASSPRTEDRGRGGYTF

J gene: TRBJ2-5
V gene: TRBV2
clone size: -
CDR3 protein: CASRAGTGGETQYF

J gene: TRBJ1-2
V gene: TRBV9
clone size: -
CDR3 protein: CASSVATGRKDGYTF

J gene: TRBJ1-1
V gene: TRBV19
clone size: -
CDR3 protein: CATQSEVGLEAFF

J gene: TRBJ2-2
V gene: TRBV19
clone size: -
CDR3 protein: CASSIGQGPGELFF

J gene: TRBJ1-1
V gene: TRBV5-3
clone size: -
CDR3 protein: CANPGVGEAFF

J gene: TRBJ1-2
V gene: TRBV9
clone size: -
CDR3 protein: CASSVEAAGGPNYGYTF

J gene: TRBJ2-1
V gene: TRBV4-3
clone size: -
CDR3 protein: CASSPRDRDEQFF

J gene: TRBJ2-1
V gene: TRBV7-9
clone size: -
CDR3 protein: CASTSRIGGQGEQFF

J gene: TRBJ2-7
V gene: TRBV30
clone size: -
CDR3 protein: CAWSVYRQAYEQYF

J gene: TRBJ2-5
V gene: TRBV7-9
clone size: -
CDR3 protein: CASSLDRMGRETQYF

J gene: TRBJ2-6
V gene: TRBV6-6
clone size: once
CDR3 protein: CASRAAGGANVLTF

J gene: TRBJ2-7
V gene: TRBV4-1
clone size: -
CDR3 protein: CASSPRDRVGEQYF

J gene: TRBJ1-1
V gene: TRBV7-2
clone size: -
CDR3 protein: CASSLEGWGRDQMDTEAFF

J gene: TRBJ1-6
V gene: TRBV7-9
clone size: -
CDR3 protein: CASSLAGRDSFPPLHF

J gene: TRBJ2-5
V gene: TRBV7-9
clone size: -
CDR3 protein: CASSPKGAGGPFQETQYF

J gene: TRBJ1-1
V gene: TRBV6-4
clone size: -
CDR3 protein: CASSLEENTEAFF

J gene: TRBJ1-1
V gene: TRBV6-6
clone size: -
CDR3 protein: CASSYSGGTEAFF

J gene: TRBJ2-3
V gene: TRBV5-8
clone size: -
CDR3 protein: CASSYLLGGPADTQYF

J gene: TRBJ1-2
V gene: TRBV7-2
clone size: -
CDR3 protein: CASSPTSGGYTF

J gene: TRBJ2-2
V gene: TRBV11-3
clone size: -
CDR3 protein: CASSLGRASTGELFF

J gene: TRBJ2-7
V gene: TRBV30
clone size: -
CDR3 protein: CAWSGQGYYEQYF

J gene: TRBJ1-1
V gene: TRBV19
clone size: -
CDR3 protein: CASRSQGVGTEAFF

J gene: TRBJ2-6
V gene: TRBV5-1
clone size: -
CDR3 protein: CASSTPRDRGLTGANVLTF

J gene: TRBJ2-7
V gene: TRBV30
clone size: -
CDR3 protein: CAWGEGLVYEQYF

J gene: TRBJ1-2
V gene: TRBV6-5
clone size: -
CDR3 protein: CASSYLQGLGYTF

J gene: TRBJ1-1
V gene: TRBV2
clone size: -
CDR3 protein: CASSGAGKNTEAFF

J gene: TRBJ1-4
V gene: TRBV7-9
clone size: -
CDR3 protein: CASSPVQGGKLFF

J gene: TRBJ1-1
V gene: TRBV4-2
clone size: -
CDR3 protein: CASSQGSGIGAFF

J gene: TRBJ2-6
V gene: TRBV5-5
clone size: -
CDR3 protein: CASTRRGVTSGSGANVLTF

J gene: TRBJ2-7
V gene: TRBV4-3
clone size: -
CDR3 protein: CASSQDRRRSSYEQYF

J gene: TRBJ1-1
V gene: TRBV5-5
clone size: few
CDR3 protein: CASSLEAGADTEAFF

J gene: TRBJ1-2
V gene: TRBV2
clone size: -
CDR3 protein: CASRPRTGTNYGYTF

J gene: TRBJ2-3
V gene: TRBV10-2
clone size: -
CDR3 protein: CASNGLAGSTDTQYF

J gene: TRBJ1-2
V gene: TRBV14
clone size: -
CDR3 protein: CASSSSSGVYGYTF

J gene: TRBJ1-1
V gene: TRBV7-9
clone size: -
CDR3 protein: CASSLRGGLTNTEAFF

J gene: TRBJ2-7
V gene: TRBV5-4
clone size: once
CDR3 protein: CASSFTSGGTYEQYF

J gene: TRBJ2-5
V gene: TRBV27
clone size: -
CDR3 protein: CASGTSGTQYF

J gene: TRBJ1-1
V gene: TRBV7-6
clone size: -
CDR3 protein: CASGHAVDTEAFF

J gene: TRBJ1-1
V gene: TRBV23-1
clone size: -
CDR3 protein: CASSQSGHRNTEAFF

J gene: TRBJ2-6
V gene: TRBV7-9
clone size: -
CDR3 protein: CASSVTTSAPSGANVLTF

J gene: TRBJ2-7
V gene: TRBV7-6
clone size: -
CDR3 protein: CAQRDTSYEQYF

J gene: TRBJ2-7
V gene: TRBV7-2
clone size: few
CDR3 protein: CASSASSYEQYF

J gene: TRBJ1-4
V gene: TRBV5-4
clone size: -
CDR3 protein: CASSLGGQFNEKLFF

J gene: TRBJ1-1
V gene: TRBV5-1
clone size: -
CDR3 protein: CASSPTGDRVTEAFF

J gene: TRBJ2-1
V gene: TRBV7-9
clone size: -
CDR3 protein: CASSLYSGGADEQFF